This T cell receptor beta chain was identified in a study of blood T cell repertoires in COVID-19. Across the study: Some COVID-19 samples were acute and others convalescent; all came from the United States, Italy and Spain.

Those who participated ranged in age from roughly 18 to 89 years and resided in roughly 26 US areas. Participants were placed into cohorts based on the clinical history they reported. In germline, CDR1 is SGHRS, CDR2 YFSETQ. V lost 5 bases to trimming and J lost 2 bases, with 13 bases between them. The CDR3 totals 14 residues. The data were produced by immunoSEQ multiplex PCR, yet TCRdb's version contains in-frame clones alone and is incomplete. The sample has over 250,000 clones; about four fifths are singletons. The sequence derives from a man aged 35-49 years who had been exposed to COVID-19. This rearrangement joins TRBV5-1 to TRBJ1-1; the D is unclear. Material: PBMCs or T cells enriched from blood (not recorded which). Written as DNA, the CDR3 is TGCGCCAGCAGGGTTTTCGGGTTCAACACTGAAGCTTTCTTT. Translated: CASRVFGFNTEAFF.